This TCR beta chain was observed in a study of OX40 agonist ivuxolimab in advanced cancers. Study as a whole: Clinicians treated patients with ivuxolimab, an agonistic anti-OX40 (CD134) antibody. Averaging roughly 60 years in age, with a range of about 20 to 90, the cohort was approximately 83% male. Findings and caveats of the study: CD4+ and CD8+ T cells in blood underwent clonal expansion by week 6 at 0.1 to 3.0 mg/kg. Some nonresponders additionally presented with little normalized T-cell clonal expansion.

Sequenced by immunoSEQ multiplex PCR; TCRdb stores in-frame clones only, minus some. The sample has 35,000 to 45,000 clones; around 83% are singletons. As concerns this clone: Its specificity is unknown.

The CDR3 has 14 residues. V lost 0 bases and J lost 8, with 13 bases in between. CDR1 MGHRA and CDR2 YSYEKL come from the germline V gene. The chain uses TRBV4-1 and TRBJ1-2; unclear D gene. The material was CD4+ or CD8+ T cells sorted from blood, obtained in a trial of the OX40 agonist ivuxolimab. This TCR was recovered from an adult with an advanced solid tumor such as melanoma, head and neck, liver or kidney cancer. The CDR3 spells CASSQEPIGEGYTF. The CDR3 DNA sequence: TGCGCCAGCAGCCAAGAACCGATCGGAGAGGGCTACACCTTC.